The text below deals with one T cell receptor (beta chain). What it recognizes is unknown. This CDR3 has 15 residues. The germline V gene has CDR1 MNHEY and CDR2 SMNVEV (reference sequence). These data are taken from a study of monozygotic twins with inflammatory bowel disease. General study points: Discordant twins had repertoire similarity that did not differ from that of concordant twins, possibly from limited power. Against healthy co-twins, IBD patients had lower TCRbeta diversity (measured by inverse Simpson). With others, IBD patients shared fewer clonotypes than healthy twins did, especially with disease activity.

Whole blood, unsorted for T cells, was the source of total RNA. Following a re-call of the 5' RACE reads, TCRdb has one entry per CDR3 protein and lacks DNA. The sample includes approximately 390,000 distinct CDR3 sequences. This clonotype was sampled from a human donor with ulcerative colitis or Crohn's disease, or a healthy co-twin of an affected twin (not recorded which). Sequencing was done on a sample of blood. The chain links TRBV27 to TRBJ1-1; TCRdb proposes TRBD1, but this gene call is untestable without DNA. CDR3 protein: CASRDRGRGGTEAFF.